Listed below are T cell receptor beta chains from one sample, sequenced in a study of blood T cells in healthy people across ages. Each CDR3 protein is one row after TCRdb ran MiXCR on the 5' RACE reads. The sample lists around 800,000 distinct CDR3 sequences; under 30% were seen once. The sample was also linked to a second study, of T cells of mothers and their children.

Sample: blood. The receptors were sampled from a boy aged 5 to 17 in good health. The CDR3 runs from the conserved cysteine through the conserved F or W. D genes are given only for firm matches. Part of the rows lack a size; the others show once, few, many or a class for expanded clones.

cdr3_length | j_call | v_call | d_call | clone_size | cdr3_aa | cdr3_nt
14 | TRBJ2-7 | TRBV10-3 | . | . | CAISDKRGSYEQYF | TGTGCCATCAGTGACAAACGGGGCTCCTACGAGCAGTACTTC
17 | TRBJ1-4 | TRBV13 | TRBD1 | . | CASSTNKDREGKEKLFF | TGTGCCAGCAGCACAAACAAAGACAGGGAGGGAAAGGAAAAACTGTTTTTT
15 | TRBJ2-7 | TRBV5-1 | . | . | CASSLGRALPYEQYF | TGCGCCAGCAGCTTGGGTCGGGCACTCCCCTACGAGCAGTACTTC
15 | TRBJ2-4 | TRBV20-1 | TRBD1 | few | CSAKGQAVTKNIQYF | TGCAGTGCAAAAGGACAGGCGGTGACCAAAAACATTCAGTACTTC
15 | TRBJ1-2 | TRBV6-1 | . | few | CASSEIRQINYGYTF | TGTGCCAGCAGTGAAATCAGACAGATTAACTATGGCTACACCTTC
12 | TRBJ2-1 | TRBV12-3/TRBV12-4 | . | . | CASSFDSPEQFF | TGTGCCAGCAGTTTCGACAGCCCTGAGCAGTTCTTC
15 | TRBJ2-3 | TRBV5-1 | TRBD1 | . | CASSSGQGAADTQYF | TGCGCCAGCAGCTCGGGACAGGGGGCCGCAGATACGCAGTATTTT
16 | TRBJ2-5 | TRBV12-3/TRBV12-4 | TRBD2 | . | CASSITTSGGAKTQYF | TGTGCCAGCAGTATCACGACTAGCGGGGGGGCTAAGACCCAGTACTTC
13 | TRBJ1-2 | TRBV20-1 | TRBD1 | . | CSAVDRGYAGYTF | TGCAGTGCTGTTGACAGGGGTTATGCAGGCTACACCTTC
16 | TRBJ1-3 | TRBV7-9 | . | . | CASSLWGSSSGNTIYF | TGTGCCAGCAGCTTATGGGGGAGTAGCTCTGGAAACACCATATATTTT
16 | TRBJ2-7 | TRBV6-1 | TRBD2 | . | CASRPYGGAGPYEQYF | TGTGCCAGCAGACCCTACGGGGGGGCAGGGCCCTACGAGCAGTACTTC
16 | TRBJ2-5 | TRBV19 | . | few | CASSANKGNPQETQYF | TGTGCCAGTAGTGCGAACAAGGGGAACCCTCAAGAGACCCAGTACTTC
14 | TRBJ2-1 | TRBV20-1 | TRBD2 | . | CSAPTSGGASEQFF | TGCAGTGCCCCGACTAGCGGGGGGGCCTCGGAGCAGTTCTTC
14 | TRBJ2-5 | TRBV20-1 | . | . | CSASLGASLETQYF | TGCAGTGCTAGCCTTGGGGCATCCCTAGAGACCCAGTACTTC
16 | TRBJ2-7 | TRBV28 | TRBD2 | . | CASSLSLAGARYEQYF | TGTGCCAGCAGTTTAAGTCTAGCGGGGGCTAGGTACGAGCAGTACTTC
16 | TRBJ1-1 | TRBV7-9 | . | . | CASSLPTQDGNTEAFF | TGCGCCAGCAGCTTACCTACCCAGGACGGGAACACTGAAGCTTTCTTT
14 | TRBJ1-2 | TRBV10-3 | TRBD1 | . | CAISARQGVKGYTF | TGTGCCATCAGTGCTCGACAGGGTGTTAAAGGCTACACCTTC
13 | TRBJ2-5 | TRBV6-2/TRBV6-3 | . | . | CASMHFVRETQYF | TGTGCCAGCATGCACTTCGTTAGAGAGACCCAGTACTTC